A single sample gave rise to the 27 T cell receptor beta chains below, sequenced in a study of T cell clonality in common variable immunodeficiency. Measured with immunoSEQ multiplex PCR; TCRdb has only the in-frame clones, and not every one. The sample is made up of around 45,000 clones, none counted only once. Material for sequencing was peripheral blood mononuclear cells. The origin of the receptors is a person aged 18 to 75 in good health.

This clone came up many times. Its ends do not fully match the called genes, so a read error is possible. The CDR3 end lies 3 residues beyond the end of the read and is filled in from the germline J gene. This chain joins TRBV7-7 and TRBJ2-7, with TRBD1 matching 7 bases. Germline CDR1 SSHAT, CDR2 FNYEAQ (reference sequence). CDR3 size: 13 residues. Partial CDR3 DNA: TGTGCTAGCAGCCCTGAGACAGGGCTCGAG. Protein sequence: CASSPETGLE. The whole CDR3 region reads CASSPETGLEQYF.

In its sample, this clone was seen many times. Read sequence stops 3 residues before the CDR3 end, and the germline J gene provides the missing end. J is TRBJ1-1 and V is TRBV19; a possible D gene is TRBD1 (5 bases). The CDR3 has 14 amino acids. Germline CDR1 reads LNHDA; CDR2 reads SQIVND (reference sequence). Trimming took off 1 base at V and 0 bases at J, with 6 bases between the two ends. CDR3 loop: CASSIGGLNTEAFF. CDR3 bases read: TGTGCCAGTAGTATAGGGGGCTTGAACACTGAA.

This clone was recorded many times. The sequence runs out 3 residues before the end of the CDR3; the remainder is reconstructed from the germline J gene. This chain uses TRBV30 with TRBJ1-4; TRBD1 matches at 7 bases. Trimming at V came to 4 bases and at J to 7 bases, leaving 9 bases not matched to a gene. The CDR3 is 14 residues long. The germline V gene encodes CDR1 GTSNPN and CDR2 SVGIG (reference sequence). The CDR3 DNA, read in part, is TGTGCCTGGACCAGAGGGGGCTATGGTGAAAAA. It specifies CAWTRGGYGEK. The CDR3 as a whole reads CAWTRGGYGEKLFF.

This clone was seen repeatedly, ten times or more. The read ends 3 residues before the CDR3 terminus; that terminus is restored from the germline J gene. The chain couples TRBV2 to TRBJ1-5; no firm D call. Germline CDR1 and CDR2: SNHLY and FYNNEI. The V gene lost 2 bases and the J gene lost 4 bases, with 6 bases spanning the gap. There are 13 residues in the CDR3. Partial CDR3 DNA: TGTGCCAGCAGTGAACCCCCAAATCAGCCC. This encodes CASSEPPNQP. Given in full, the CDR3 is CASSEPPNQPQHF.

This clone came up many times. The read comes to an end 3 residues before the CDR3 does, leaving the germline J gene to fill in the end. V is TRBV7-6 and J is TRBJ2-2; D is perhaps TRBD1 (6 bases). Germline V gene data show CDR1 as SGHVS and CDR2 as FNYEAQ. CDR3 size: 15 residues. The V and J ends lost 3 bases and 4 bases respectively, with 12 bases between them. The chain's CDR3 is CASSLGQGGTGELFF. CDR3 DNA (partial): TGTGCCAGCAGCTTGGGACAAGGCGGCACCGGGGAG.

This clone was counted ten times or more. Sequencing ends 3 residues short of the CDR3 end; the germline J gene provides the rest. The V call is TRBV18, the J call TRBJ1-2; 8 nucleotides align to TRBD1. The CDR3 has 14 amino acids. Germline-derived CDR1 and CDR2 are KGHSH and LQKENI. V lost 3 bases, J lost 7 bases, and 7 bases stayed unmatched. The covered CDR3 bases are TGTGCCAGCTCACCGGAGACAGGGGACTCTGGC. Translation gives CASSPETGDSG. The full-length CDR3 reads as CASSPETGDSGYTF.

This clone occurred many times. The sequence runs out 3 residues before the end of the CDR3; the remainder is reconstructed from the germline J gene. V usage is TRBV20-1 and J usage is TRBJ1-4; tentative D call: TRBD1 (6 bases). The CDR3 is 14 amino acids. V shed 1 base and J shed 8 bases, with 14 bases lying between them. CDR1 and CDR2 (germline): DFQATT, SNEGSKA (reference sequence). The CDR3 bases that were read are TGCAGTGCTAGAGCGGGGGGGGCAAAGGAAAAA. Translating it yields CSARAGGAKEK. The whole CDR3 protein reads CSARAGGAKEKLFF.

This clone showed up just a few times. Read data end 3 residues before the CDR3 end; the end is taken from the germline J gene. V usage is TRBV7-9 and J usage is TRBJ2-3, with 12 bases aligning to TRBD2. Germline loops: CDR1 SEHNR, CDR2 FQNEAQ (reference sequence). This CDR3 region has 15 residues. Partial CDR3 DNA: TGTGCCAGCAGCCCGGGACTAGCGGGTAAAGAGACG. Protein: CASSPGLAGKET. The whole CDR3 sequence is CASSPGLAGKETQYF.

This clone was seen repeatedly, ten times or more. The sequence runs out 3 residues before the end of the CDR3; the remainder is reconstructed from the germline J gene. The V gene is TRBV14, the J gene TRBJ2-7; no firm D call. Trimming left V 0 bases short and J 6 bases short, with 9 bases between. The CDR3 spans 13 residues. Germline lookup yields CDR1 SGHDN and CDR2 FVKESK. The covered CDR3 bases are TGTGCCAGCAGCCAAGAAGTCAGTGCCGAG. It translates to CASSQEVSAE. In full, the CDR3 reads CASSQEVSAEQYF.

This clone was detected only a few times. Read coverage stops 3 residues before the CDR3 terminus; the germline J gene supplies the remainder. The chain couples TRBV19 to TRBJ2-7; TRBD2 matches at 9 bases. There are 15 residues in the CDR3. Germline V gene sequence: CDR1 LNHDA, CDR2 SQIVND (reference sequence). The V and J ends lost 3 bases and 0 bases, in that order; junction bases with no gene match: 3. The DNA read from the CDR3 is TGTGCCAGTAGTATCGCGGGAGGGCCCTCCTACGAG. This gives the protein CASSIAGGPSYE. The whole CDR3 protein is CASSIAGGPSYEQYF. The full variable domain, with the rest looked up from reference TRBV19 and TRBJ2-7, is DGGITQSPKYLFRKEGQNVTLSCEQNLNHDAMYWYRQDPGQGLRLIYYSQIVNDFQKGDIAEGYSVSREKKESFPLTVTSAQKNPTAFYLCASSIAGGPSYEQYFGPGTRLTVT.

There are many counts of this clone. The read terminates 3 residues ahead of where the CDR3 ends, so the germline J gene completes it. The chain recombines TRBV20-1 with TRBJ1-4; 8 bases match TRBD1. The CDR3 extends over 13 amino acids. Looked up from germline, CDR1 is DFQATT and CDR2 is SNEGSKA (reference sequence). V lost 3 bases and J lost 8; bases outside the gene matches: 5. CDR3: CSARDRVGEKLFF. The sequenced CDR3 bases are TGCAGTGCTAGGGACAGGGTCGGAGAAAAA.

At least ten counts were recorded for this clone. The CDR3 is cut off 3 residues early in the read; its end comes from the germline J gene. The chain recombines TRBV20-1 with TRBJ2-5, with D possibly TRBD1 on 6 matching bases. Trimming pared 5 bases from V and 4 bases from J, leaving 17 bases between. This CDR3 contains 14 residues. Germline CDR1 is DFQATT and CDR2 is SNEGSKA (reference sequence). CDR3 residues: CSAAPLTTGETQYF. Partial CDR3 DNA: TGCAGTGCTGCCCCTCTTACGACAGGAGAGACC.

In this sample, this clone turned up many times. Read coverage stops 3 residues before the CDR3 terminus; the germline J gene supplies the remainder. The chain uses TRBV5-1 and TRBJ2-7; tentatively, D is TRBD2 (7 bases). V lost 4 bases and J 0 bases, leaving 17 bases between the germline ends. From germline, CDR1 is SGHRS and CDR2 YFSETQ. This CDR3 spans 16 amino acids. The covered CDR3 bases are TGCGCCAGCAGCGGCGGGGGCAGACTGTACTCCTACGAG. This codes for CASSGGGRLYSYE. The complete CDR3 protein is CASSGGGRLYSYEQYF.

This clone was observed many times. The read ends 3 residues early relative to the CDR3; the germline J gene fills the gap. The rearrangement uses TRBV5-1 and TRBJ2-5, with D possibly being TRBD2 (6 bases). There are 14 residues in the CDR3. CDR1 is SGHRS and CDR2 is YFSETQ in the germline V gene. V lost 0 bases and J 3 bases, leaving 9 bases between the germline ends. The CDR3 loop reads CASSLEASEETQYF. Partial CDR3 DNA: TGCGCCAGCAGCTTGGAGGCTAGCGAAGAGACC.

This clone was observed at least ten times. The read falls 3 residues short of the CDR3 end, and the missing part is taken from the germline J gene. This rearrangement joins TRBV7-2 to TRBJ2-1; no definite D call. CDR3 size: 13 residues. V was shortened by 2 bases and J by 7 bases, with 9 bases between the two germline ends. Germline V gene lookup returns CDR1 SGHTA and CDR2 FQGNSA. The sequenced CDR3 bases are TGTGCCAGCAGCTTAAGGGTTTGGAATGAG. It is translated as CASSLRVWNE. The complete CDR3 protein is CASSLRVWNEQFF. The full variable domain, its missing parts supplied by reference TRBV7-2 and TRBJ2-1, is GAGVSQSPSNKVTEKGKDVELRCDPISGHTALYWYRQSLGQGLEFLIYFQGNSAPDKSGLPSDRFSAERTGGSVSTLTIQRTQQEDSAVYLCASSLRVWNEQFFGPGTRLTVL.

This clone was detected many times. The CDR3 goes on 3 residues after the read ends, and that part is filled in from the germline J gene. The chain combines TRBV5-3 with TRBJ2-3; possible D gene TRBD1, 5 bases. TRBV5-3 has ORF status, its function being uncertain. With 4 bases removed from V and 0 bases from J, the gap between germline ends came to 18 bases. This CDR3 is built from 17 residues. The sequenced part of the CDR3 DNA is TGTGCCAGAAGCCCGACAGTGATTATAACTAGCACAGATACG. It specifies CARSPTVIITSTDT. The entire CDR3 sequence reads CARSPTVIITSTDTQYF.

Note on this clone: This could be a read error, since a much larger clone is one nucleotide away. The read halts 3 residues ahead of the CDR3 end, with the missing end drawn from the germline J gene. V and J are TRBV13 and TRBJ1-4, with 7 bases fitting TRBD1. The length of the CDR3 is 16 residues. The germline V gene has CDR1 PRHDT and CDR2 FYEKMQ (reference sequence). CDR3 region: CASSPRQGIYNSPLFF. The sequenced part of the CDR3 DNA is TGTGCCAGCAGCCCACGACAGGGAATCTATAATTCACCA.

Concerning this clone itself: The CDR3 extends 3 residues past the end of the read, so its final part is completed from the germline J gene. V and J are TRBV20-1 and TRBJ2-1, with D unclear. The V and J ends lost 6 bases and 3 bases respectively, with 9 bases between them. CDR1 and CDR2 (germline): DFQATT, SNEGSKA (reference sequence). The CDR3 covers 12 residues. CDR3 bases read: TGCAGTGCAGGGCCCGGCTACAATGAG. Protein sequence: CSAGPGYNE. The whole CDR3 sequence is CSAGPGYNEQFF.

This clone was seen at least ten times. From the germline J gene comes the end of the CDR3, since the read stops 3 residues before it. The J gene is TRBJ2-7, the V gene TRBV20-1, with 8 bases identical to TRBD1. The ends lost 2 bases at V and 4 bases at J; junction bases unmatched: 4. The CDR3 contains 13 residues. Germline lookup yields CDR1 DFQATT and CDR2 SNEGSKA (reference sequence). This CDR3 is CSARQGQDYEQYF. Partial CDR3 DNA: TGCAGTGCTAGACAGGGACAGGATTACGAG.

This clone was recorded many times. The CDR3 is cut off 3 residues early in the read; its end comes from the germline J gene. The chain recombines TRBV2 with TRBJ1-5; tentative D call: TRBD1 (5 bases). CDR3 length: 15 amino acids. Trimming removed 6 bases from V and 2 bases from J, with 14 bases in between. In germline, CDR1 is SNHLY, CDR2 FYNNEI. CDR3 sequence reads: CASRLSPGGNQPQHF. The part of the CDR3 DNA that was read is TGTGCCAGCAGGCTAAGTCCGGGGGGCAATCAGCCC.

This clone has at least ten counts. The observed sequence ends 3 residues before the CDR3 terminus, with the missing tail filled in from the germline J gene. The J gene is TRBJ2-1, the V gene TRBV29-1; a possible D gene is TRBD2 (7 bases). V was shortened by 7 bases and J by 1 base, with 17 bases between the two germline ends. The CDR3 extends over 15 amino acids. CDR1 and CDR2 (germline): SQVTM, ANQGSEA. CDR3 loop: CSGVEGGGSYNEQFF. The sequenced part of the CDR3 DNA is TGCAGCGGTGTAGAGGGGGGAGGGTCCTACAATGAG.

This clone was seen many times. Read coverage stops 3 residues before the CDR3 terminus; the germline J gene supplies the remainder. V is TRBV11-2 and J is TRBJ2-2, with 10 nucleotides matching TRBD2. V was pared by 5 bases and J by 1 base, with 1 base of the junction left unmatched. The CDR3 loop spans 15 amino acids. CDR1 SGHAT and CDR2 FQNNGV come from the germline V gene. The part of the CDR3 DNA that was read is TGTGCCAGCAGCCGGACTAGCGGGAACACCGGGGAG. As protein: CASSRTSGNTGE. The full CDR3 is CASSRTSGNTGELFF.

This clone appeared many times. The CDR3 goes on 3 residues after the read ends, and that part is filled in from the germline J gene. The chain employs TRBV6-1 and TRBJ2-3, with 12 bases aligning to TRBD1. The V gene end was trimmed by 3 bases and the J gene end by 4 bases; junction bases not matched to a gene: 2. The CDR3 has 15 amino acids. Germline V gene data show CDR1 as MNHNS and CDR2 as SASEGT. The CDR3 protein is CASSDGTGGADTQYF. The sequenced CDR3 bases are TGTGCCAGCAGTGACGGGACAGGGGGCGCAGATACG.

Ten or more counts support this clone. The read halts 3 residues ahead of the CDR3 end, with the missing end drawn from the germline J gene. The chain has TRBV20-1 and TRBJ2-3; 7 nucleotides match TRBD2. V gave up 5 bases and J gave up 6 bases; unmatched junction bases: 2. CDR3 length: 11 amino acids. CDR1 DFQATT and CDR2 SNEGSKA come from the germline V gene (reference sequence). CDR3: CSAVAGDTQYF. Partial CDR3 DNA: TGCAGTGCTGTAGCGGGTGATACG.

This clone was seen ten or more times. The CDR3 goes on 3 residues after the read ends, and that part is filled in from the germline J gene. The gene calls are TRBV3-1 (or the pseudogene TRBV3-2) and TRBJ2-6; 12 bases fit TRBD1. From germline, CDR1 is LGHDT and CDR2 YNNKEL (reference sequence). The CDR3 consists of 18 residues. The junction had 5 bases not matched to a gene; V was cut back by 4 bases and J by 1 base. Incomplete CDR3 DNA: TGTGCCAGCAGCCTCCGGGACAGGGGGCAATCTGGGGCCAACGTC. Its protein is CASSLRDRGQSGANV. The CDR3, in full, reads CASSLRDRGQSGANVLTF.

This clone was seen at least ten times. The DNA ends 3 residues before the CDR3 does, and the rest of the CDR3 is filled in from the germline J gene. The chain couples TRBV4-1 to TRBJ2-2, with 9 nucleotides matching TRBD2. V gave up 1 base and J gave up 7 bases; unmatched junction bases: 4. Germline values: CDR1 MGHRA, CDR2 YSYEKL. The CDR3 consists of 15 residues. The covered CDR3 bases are TGCGCCAGCAGCCAAGCCTTAGCGGGAGTCGGGGAG. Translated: CASSQALAGVGE. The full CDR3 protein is CASSQALAGVGELFF.

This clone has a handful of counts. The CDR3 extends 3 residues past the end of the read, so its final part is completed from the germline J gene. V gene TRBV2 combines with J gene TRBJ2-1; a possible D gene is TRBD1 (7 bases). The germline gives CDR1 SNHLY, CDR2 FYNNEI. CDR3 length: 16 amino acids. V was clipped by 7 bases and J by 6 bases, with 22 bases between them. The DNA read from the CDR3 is TGTGCCAGCACCACCCGACAGGGACTGGGTTGCAATGAG. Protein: CASTTRQGLGCNE. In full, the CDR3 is CASTTRQGLGCNEQFF.